This T cell receptor beta chain was captured in a study of blood T cell repertoires in COVID-19. Ten or more counts support this clone. This CDR3 contains 15 residues. CDR1 is MNHEY, CDR2 SMNVEV, per germline (reference sequence). J was trimmed by 3 bases and V by 5 bases; bases with no gene match: 7. TCRdb's copy holds only in-frame clones and misses some; the assay was immunoSEQ multiplex PCR. The sample consists of about 84,000 clones, about 83% of them appearing once. This TCR derives from a woman aged 80 or over with acute or convalescent COVID-19. The chain joins TRBV27 to TRBJ1-1; 9 positions agree with TRBD1. Sequencing was performed on peripheral blood. The CDR3 nucleotides read TGTGCCAGCAGTCTCCTGACAGGGGGGGACACTGAAGCTTTCTTT. It codes for CASSLLTGGDTEAFF.